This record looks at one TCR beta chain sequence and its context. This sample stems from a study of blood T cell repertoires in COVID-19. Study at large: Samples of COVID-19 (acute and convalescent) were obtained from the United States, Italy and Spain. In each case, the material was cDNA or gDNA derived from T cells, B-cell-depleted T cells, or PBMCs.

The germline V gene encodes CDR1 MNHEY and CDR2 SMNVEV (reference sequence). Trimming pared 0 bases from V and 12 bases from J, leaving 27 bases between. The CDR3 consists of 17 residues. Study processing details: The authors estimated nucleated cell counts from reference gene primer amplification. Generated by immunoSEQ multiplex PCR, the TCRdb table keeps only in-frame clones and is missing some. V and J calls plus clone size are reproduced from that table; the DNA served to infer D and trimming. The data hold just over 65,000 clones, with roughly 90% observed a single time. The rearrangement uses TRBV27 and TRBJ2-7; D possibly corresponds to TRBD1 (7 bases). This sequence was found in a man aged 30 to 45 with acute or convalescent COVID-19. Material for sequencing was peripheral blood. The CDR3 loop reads CASSLSPKRTGVWRGYF. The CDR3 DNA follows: TGTGCCAGCAGTTTATCGCCCAAGAGGACAGGCGTGTGGAGGGGGTACTTC.